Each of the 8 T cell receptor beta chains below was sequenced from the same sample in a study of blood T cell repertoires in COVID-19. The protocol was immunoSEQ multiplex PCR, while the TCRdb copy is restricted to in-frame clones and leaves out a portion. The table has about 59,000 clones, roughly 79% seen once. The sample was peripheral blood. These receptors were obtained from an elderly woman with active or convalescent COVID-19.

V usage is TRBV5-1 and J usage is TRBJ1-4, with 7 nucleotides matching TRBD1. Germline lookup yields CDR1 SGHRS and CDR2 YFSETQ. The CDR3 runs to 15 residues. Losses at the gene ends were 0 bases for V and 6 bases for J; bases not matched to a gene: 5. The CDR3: CASSLASRGDEKLFF. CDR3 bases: TGCGCCAGCAGCTTGGCTTCCAGGGGGGATGAAAAACTGTTTTTT.

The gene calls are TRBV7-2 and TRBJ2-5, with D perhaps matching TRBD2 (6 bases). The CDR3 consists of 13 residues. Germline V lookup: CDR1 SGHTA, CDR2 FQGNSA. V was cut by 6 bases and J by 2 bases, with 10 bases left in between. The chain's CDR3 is CASRGGGQETQYF. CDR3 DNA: TGTGCCAGCAGGGGAGGCGGGCAAGAGACCCAGTACTTC.

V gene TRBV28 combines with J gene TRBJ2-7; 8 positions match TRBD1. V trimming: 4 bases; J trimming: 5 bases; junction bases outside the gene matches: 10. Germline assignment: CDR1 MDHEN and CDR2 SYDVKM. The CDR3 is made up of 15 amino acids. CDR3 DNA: TGTGCCAGCAGTTCGACCGGTCAGGGGGCCGACGAGCAGTACTTC. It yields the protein CASSSTGQGADEQYF.

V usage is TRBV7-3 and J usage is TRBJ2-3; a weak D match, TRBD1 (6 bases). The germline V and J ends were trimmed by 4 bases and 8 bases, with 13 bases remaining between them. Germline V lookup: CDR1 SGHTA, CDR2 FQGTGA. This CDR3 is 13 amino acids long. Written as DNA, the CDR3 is TGTGCCAGCAGCTACAGGGCCGCAGGTACGCAGTATTTT. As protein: CASSYRAAGTQYF.

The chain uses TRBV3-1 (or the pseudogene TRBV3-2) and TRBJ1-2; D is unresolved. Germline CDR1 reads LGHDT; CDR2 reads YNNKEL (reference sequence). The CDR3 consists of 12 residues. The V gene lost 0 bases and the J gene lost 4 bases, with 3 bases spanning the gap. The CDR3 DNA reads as TGTGCCAGCAGCCAAGACAGCTATGGCTACACCTTC. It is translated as CASSQDSYGYTF.

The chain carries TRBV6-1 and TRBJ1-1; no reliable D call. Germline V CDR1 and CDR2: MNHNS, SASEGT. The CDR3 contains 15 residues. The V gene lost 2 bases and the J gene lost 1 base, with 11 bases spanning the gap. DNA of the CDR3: TGTGCCAGCAGTGAACAGGATGGGTGGAACACTGAAGCTTTCTTT. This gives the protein CASSEQDGWNTEAFF.

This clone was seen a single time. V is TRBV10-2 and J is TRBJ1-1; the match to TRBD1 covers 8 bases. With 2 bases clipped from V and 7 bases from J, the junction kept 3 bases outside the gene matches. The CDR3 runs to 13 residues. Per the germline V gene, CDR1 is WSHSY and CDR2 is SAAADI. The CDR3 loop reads CASSETGGIEAFF. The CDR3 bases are TGCGCCAGCAGTGAGACAGGGGGAATTGAAGCTTTCTTT.

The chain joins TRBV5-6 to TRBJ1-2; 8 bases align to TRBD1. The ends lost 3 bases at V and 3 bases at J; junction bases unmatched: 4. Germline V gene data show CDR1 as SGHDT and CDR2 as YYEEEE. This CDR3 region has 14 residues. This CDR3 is CASSSDRGDYGYTF. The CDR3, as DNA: TGTGCCAGCAGCTCTGACAGGGGTGACTATGGCTACACCTTC.